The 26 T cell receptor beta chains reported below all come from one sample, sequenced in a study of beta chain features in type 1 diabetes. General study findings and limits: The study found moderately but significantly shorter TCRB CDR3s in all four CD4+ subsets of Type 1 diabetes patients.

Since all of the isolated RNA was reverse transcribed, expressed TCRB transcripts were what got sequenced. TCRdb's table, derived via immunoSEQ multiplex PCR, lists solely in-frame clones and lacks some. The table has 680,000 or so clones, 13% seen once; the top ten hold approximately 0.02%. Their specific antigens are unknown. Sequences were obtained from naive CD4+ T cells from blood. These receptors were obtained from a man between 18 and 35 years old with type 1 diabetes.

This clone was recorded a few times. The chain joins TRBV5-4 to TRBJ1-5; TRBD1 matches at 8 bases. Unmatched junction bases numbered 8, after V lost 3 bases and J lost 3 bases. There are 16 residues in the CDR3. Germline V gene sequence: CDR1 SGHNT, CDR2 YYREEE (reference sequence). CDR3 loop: CASSSWTGSNNQPQHF. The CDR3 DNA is TGTGCCAGCAGCTCATGGACAGGGTCGAACAATCAGCCCCAGCATTTT.

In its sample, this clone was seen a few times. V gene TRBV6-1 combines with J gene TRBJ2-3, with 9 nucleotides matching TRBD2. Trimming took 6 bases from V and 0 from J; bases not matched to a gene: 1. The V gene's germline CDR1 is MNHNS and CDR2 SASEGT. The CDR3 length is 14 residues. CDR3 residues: CASRAGGSTDTQYF. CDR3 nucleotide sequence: TGTGCCAGCAGGGCGGGGGGGAGCACAGATACGCAGTATTTT.

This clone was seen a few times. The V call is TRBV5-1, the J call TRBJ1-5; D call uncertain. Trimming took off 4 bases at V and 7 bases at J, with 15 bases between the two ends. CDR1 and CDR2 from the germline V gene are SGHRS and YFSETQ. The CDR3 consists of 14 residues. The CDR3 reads CASSLDPGRQPQHF. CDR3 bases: TGCGCCAGCAGCCTGGACCCTGGTAGGCAGCCCCAGCATTTT.

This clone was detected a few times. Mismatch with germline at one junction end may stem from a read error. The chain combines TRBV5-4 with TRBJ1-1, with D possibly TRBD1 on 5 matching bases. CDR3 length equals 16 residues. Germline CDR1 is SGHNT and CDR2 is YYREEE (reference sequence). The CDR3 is CASSLGFRAWNTEAFF. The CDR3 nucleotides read TGTGCCAGCAGTTTGGGTTTCAGGGCGTGGAACACTGAAGCTTTCTTT.

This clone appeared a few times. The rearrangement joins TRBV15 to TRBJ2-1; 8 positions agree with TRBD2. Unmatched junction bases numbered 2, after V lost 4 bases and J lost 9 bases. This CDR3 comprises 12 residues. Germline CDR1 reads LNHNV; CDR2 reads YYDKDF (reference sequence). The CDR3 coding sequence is TGTGCCACCAGCAAGCGGGAGAGTGAGCAGTTCTTC. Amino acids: CATSKRESEQFF.

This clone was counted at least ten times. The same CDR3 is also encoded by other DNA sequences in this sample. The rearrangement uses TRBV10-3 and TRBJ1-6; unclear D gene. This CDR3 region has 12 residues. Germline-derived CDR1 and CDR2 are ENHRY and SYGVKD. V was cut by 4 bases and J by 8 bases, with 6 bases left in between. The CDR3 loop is CAISGLDSPLHF. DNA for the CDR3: TGTGCCATCAGTGGCTTAGATTCACCCCTCCACTTT.

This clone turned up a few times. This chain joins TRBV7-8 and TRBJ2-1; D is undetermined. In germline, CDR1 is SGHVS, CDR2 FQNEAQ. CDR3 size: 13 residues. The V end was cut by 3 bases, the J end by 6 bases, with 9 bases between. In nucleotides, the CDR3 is TGTGCCAGCAGCTTTTCTAGAGTCAATGAGCAGTTCTTC. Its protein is CASSFSRVNEQFF.

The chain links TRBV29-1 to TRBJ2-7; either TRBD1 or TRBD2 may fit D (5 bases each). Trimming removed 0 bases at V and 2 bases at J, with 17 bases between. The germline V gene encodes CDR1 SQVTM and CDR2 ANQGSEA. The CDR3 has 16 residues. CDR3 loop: CSVEDPGGGSTYEQYF. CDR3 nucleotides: TGCAGCGTTGAAGATCCCGGTGGGGGATCAACCTACGAGCAGTACTTC.

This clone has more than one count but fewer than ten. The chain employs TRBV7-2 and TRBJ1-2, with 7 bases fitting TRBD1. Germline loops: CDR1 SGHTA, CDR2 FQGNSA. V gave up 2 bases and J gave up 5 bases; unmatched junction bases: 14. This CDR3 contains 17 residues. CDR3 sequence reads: CASSLPYLDRLGYGYTF. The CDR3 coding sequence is TGTGCCAGCAGCTTACCCTACCTGGACAGGCTAGGGTATGGCTACACCTTC.

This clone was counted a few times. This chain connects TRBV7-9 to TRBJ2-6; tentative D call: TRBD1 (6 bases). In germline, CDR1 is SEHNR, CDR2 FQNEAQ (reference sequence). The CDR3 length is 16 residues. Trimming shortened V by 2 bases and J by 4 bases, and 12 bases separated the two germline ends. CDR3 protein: CASSLTGLAGANVLTF. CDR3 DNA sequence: TGTGCCAGCAGCTTAACAGGGTTGGCCGGGGCCAACGTCCTGACTTTC.

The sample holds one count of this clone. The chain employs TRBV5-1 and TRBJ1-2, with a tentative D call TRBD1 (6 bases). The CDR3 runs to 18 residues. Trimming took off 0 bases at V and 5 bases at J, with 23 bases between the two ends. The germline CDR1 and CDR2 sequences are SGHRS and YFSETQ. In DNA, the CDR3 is TGCGCCAGCAGCTTGGAGACGTTCTTTTACAGGGACGAGTATGGCTACACCTTC. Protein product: CASSLETFFYRDEYGYTF.

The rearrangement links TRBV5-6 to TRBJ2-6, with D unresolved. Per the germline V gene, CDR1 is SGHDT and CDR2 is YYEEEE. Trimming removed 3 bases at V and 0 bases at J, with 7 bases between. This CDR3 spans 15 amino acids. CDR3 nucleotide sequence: TGTGCCAGCAGCTCGGTGGGCTCTGGGGCCAACGTCCTGACTTTC. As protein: CASSSVGSGANVLTF.

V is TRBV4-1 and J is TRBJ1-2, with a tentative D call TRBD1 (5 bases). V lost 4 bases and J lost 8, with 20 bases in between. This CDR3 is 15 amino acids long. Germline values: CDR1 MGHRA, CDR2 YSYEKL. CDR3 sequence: CASSLQSQGSRGYTF. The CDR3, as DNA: TGCGCCAGCAGCCTACAATCGCAGGGTTCGAGGGGCTACACCTTC.

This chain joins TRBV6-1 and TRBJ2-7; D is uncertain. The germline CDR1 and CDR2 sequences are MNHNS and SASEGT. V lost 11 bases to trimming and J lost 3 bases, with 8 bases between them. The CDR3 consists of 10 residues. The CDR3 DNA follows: TGTGCCTCCGGGTTCTACGAGCAGTACTTC. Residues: CASGFYEQYF.

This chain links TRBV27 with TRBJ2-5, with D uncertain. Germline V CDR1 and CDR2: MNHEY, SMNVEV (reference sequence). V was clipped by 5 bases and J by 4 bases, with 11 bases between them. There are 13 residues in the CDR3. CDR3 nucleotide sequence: TGTGCCAGCAGTCGGAAGGATTTAGAGACCCAGTACTTC. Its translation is CASSRKDLETQYF.

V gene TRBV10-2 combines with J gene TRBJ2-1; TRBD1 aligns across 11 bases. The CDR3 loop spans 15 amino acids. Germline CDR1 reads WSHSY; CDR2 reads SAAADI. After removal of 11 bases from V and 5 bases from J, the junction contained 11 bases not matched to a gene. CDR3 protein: CAAVLRDRGNNEQFF. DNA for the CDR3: TGCGCCGCGGTTTTACGGGACAGGGGGAACAATGAGCAGTTCTTC.

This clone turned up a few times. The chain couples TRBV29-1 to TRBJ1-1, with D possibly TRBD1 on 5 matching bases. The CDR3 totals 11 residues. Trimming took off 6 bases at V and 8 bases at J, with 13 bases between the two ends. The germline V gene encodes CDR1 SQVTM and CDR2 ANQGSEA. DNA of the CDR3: TGCAGCGTGTCCGGGGCCTGGGAAGCTTTCTTT. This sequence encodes CSVSGAWEAFF.

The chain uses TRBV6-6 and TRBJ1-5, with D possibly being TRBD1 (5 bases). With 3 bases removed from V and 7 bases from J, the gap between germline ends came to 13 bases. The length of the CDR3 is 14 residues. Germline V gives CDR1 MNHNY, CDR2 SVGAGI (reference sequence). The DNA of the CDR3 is TGTGCCAGCAGTTATCAGGGAAGAGAGCAGCCCCAGCATTTT. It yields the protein CASSYQGREQPQHF.

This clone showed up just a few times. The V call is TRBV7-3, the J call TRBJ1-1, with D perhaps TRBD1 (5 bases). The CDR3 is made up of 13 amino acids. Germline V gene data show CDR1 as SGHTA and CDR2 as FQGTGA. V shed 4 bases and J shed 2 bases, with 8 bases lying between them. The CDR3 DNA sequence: TGTGCCAGCAGCTCGGGGGTTAACACTGAAGCTTTCTTT. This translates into CASSSGVNTEAFF.

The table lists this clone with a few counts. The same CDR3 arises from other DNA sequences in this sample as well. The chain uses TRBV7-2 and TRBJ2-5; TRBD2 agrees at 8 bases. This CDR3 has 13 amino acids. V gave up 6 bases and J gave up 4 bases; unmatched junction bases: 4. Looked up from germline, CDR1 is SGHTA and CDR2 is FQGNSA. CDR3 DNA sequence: TGTGCCAGCAGTCCCCGGGGGGGAGAGACCCAGTACTTC. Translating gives CASSPRGGETQYF. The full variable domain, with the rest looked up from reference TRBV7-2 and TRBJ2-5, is GAGVSQSPSNKVTEKGKDVELRCDPISGHTALYWYRQSLGQGLEFLIYFQGNSAPDKSGLPSDRFSAERTGGSVSTLTIQRTQQEDSAVYLCASSPRGGETQYFGPGTRLLVL.

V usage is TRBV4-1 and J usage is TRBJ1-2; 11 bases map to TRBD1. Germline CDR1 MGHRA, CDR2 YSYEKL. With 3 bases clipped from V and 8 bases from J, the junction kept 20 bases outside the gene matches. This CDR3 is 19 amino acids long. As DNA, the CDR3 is TGCGCCAGCAGCCACGATGCGAATAACCCGGGACAGGGGGTATTCGGCTACACCTTC. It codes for CASSHDANNPGQGVFGYTF.

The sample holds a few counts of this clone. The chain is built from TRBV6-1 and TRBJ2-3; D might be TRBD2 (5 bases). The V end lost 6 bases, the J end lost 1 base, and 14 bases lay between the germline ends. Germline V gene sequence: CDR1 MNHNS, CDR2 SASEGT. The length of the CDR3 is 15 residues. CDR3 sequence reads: CASSPVGSGTDTQYF. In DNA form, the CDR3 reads TGTGCCAGCAGCCCCGTGGGTAGCGGCACAGATACGCAGTATTTT.

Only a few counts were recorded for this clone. CDR3: CASSQDDPPGRDSNQPQHF. Here the CDR3 DNA reads TGCGCCAGCAGCCAAGATGACCCCCCGGGCCGTGATAGCAATCAGCCCCAGCATTTT. The V and J genes are TRBV4-1 and TRBJ1-5; D not resolved. Deletions cut 0 bases from V and 0 bases from J, with 18 bases between. The CDR3 has 19 residues. CDR1 and CDR2 from the germline V gene are MGHRA and YSYEKL.

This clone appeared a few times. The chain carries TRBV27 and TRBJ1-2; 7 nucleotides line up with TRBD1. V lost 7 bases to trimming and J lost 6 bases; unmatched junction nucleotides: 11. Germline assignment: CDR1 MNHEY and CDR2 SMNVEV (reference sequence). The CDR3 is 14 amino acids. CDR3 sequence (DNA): TGTGCCAGCACCAACTGGATTGACAGGGATGGCTACACCTTC. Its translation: CASTNWIDRDGYTF.

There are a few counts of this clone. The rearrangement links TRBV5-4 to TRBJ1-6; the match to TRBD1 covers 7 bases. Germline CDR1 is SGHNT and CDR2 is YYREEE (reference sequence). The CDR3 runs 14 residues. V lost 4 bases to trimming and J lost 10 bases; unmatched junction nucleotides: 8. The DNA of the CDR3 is TGTGCCAGCAGCATGACGACAGGGTCCTCACCCCTCCACTTT. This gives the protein CASSMTTGSSPLHF.

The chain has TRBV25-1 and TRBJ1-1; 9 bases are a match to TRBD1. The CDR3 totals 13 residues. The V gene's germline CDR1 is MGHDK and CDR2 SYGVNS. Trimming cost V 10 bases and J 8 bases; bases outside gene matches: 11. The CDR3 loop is CATSRTGAFEAFF. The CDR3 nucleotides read TGTGCCACCTCCCGGACAGGGGCCTTCGAAGCTTTCTTT. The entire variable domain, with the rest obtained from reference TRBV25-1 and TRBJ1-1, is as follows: EADIYQTPRYLVIGTGKKITLECSQTMGHDKMYWYQQDPGMELHLIHYSYGVNSTEKGDLSSESTVSRIRTEHFPLTLESARPSHTSQYLCATSRTGAFEAFFGQGTRLTVV.